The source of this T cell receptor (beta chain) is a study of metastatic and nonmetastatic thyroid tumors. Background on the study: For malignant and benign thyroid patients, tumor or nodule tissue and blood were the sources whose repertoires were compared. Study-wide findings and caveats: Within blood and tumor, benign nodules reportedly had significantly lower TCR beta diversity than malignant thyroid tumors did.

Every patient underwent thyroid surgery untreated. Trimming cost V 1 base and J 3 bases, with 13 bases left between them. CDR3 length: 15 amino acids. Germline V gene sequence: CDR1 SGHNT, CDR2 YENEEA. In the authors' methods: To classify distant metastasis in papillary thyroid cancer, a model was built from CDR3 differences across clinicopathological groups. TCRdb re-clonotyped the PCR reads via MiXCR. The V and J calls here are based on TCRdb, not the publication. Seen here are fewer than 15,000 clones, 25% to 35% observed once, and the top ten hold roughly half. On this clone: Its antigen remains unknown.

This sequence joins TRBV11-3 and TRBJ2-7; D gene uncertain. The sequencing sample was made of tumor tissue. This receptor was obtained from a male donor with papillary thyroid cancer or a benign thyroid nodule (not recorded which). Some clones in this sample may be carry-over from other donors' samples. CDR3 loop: CASSLAQTADYEQYF. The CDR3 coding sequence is TGTGCCAGCAGCTTAGCTCAAACAGCCGACTACGAGCAGTACTTC.